The table lists the clone carrying this T cell receptor (beta chain) with a few counts. Its antigen is not known. Trimming shortened V by 1 base and J by 5 bases, and 14 bases separated the two germline ends. CDR1 SGHTA and CDR2 FQGNSA come from the germline V gene. The CDR3 is 15 amino acids. The record originates from a study of T-cell reconstitution after alpha-beta-depleted transplantation in children. Study-level findings and limits: Counts and diversity of T cells one year after transplant came mostly from newly produced T cells. Several hundred expanded graft clones reportedly supplied alpha-beta T cells about two months after transplant. After transplant, high TCRbeta diversity at day 60 in some patients arose from surviving recipient T cells and thymic progenitors.

The TCRbeta library was prepared with unique molecular identifiers. TCRdb analysed the PCR reads with MiXCR anew, one entry per CDR3 protein. The sample records fewer than 500,000 distinct CDR3 sequences, roughly 43% being singletons. The gene calls are TRBV7-2 and TRBJ2-5; D may be TRBD2 (5 bases). This TCR was recovered from a girl aged 2-15 years with aplastic anemia, due to receive a stem cell transplant. The sequenced sample was PBMCs, obtained before TCRalphabeta/CD19-depleted stem cell transplant. The CDR3 here is CASSLDGLAPETQYF. Written as DNA, the CDR3 is TGTGCCAGCAGCTTAGATGGCCTAGCTCCTGAGACCCAGTACTTC.